The T cell receptor beta chain under discussion was sequenced for a study of T cells after yellow fever vaccination. The CDR3 loop spans 14 amino acids. The germline CDR1 and CDR2 sequences are LNHNV and YYDKDF (reference sequence). With 3 bases clipped from V and 12 bases from J, the junction kept 9 bases outside the gene matches. MiXCR, run by TCRdb on the 5' RACE reads, gives a single entry per CDR3 protein. The sample lists 620,000 or so distinct CDR3 sequences, roughly an eighth seen once, with under 15% in the top ten. Study-level points and caveats: After the booster, 96% of CD4 and 75% to 90% of CD8 primary-response clones were re-detected. Relatively few clonotypes were ones that appeared in both CD4 and CD8 compartments. One caveat is that FACS-sorted repertoires could contain abundant clonotypes contaminating from the bulk population. The secondary response was weaker but peaked faster, day 5 versus 15.

This clonotype was observed a few times. As yet, its antigen is unknown. The sequences come from PBMCs, collected on the day of the yellow fever booster vaccination. This chain joins TRBV15 and TRBJ2-7; 12 positions agree with TRBD1. The sequence derives from a man aged 25 to 45 who received the YFV17D yellow fever vaccine. CDR3 in amino acids: CATSRGQGAGVLYF. CDR3 in DNA: TGTGCCACCAGCAGGGGACAGGGGGCTGGGGTTCTGTACTTC. The full variable domain, with the rest looked up from reference TRBV15 and TRBJ2-7, is DAMVIQNPRYQVTQFGKPVTLSCSQTLNHNVMYWYQQKSSQAPKLLFHYYDKDFNNEADTPDNFQSRRPNTSFCFLDIRSPGLGDTAMYLCATSRGQGAGVLYFGPGTRLTVT.